Listed here are 21 T cell receptor beta chains from one sample, sequenced in a study of long-term antiretroviral therapy in people with HIV. Sequencing relied on immunoSEQ assay v3.0, run at survey level. Generated by immunoSEQ multiplex PCR, the TCRdb table keeps only in-frame clones and is missing some. Counted here are 15,000 or so clones, roughly 94% occurring once; the ten biggest clones make up 4.5% to 5.5%. This specimen was unsorted PBMCs, taken roughly 6.4 years after starting antiretroviral therapy. The source of these receptors is a woman between 50 and 59 years old with HIV.

Here the CDR3 reads CARGTGGTEAFF. CDR3 nucleotides: TGTGCCAGAGGGACAGGGGGAACTGAAGCTTTCTTT. The rearrangement joins TRBV2 to TRBJ1-1; 11 positions agree with TRBD1. Per germline, CDR1 SNHLY and CDR2 FYNNEI. V was clipped by 9 bases and J by 5 bases; unmatched bases: 2. This CDR3 comprises 12 residues.

The chain links TRBV5-5 to TRBJ1-2; D may be TRBD1 (6 bases). With 6 bases removed from V and 2 bases from J, the gap between germline ends came to 14 bases. Germline CDR1 is SGHKS and CDR2 is YYEKEE (reference sequence). The CDR3 spans 14 residues. The CDR3 DNA reads as TGTGCCAGCACTCCTACGGGACAAAACTATGGCTACACCTTC. Translation gives CASTPTGQNYGYTF. Filled out from reference TRBV5-5 and TRBJ1-2, the complete variable domain reads DAGVTQSPTHLIKTRGQQVTLRCSPISGHKSVSWYQQVLGQGPQFIFQYYEKEERGRGNFPDRFSARQFPNYSSELNVNALLLGDSALYLCASTPTGQNYGYTFGSGTRLTVV.

This chain links TRBV10-3 with TRBJ1-1, with a weak D call TRBD1 (6 bases). Trimming removed 5 bases from V and 0 bases from J, with 10 bases in between. CDR3 length equals 14 residues. The germline CDR1 and CDR2 sequences are ENHRY and SYGVKD. CDR3 sequence: CAISRTDMNTEAFF. CDR3 DNA sequence: TGTGCCATCAGTCGGACAGATATGAACACTGAAGCTTTCTTT.

The V and J genes are TRBV18 and TRBJ2-1; 9 bases agree with TRBD1. Germline values: CDR1 KGHSH, CDR2 LQKENI. Trimming removed 4 bases from V and 7 bases from J; junction bases left unmatched: 8. This CDR3 comprises 15 residues. The CDR3 protein is CASSRGQGSNNEQFF. CDR3 sequence (DNA): TGTGCCAGCTCACGCGGACAGGGGTCGAATAATGAGCAGTTCTTC.

The chain links TRBV7-8 to TRBJ2-1; 10 bases match TRBD2. The CDR3 is made up of 15 amino acids. The germline V gene has CDR1 SGHVS and CDR2 FQNEAQ. Trimming cost V 5 bases and J 9 bases; bases outside gene matches: 10. CDR3 sequence (DNA): TGTGCCAGCAGCCCTGCTAGCGGGGGCTATGGTGAGCAGTTCTTC. This codes for CASSPASGGYGEQFF.

The rearrangement links TRBV29-1 to TRBJ1-1; a possible D gene is TRBD1 (5 bases). Germline V CDR1 and CDR2: SQVTM, ANQGSEA. With 5 bases removed from V and 8 bases from J, the gap between germline ends came to 15 bases. There are 12 residues in the CDR3. The CDR3 DNA sequence: TGCAGCGTTCTGGGACCCCCAGGGGAAGCTTTCTTT. This encodes CSVLGPPGEAFF.

This chain uses TRBV19 with TRBJ2-1; 8 bases match TRBD1. The junction had 10 bases not matched to a gene; V was cut back by 10 bases and J by 5 bases. Germline loops: CDR1 LNHDA, CDR2 SQIVND (reference sequence). This CDR3 spans 14 amino acids. This CDR3 is CATAPRGHHNEQFF. CDR3 DNA: TGTGCCACCGCCCCCAGGGGGCATCACAATGAGCAGTTCTTC.

The rearrangement joins TRBV14 to TRBJ2-2; no clear D gene. This CDR3 comprises 13 residues. CDR1 and CDR2 from the germline V gene are SGHDN and FVKESK. Trimming took off 1 base at V and 7 bases at J, with 7 bases between the two ends. The DNA for the CDR3 is TGTGCCAGCAGCCAAGTAACGGGCGGGGAGCTGTTTTTT. The encoded protein is CASSQVTGGELFF.

This rearrangement joins TRBV5-1 to TRBJ2-2; 8 bases match TRBD2. The J segment lost 0 bases and the V segment lost 5 bases, leaving 3 bases of the junction unmatched. The CDR3 loop spans 15 amino acids. Germline CDR1 SGHRS, CDR2 YFSETQ. CDR3 amino acids: CASRLAGTNTGELFF. CDR3 nucleotides: TGCGCCAGCAGATTAGCGGGAACGAACACCGGGGAGCTGTTTTTT.

The chain recombines TRBV25-1 with TRBJ1-1; 7 bases are a match to TRBD1. CDR1 is MGHDK and CDR2 is SYGVNS in the germline V gene. Trimming removed 10 bases from V and 1 base from J; junction bases left unmatched: 9. The CDR3 length is 14 residues. DNA of the CDR3: TGTGCCACAACCAGGGGGGCCACGAACACTGAAGCTTTCTTT. Translation: CATTRGATNTEAFF.

The chain has TRBV20-1 and TRBJ2-1, with D uncertain. Germline values: CDR1 DFQATT, CDR2 SNEGSKA (reference sequence). Trimming cost V 0 bases and J 10 bases, with 7 bases left between them. There are 11 residues in the CDR3. In DNA, the CDR3 is TGCAGTGCTAGAGATGTGGGGGAGCAGTTCTTC. Encoded protein: CSARDVGEQFF.

This chain joins TRBV10-3 and TRBJ1-6; D is perhaps TRBD1 (5 bases). Between the trimmed V and J ends, which lost 3 bases and 9 bases, there was a span of 9 bases. The CDR3 runs to 13 residues. CDR1 and CDR2 (germline): ENHRY, SYGVKD. The CDR3 DNA reads TGTGCCATCAGTGACAGGGAATCTTCACCCCTCCACTTT. Its translation is CAISDRESSPLHF.

The rearrangement uses TRBV6-5 and TRBJ1-2, with D tentatively TRBD1 (5 bases). Trimming removed 4 bases at V and 7 bases at J, with 16 bases between. Germline-derived CDR1 and CDR2 are MNHEY and SVGAGI. This CDR3 is built from 14 residues. The CDR3 nucleotides are TGTGCCAGCAGTTCGCCGGGACTCAGCAGTGGCTACACCTTC. Its translation: CASSSPGLSSGYTF.

The chain recombines TRBV2 with TRBJ2-7; D might be TRBD1 (6 bases). The CDR3 loop spans 15 amino acids. The V gene's germline CDR1 is SNHLY and CDR2 FYNNEI. The V end lost 5 bases, the J end lost 2 bases, and 16 bases lay between the germline ends. The CDR3 loop is CASSFTGLSTYEQYF. CDR3 nucleotides: TGTGCCAGCAGTTTCACAGGGCTCTCAACCTACGAGCAGTACTTC.

The chain employs TRBV7-9 and TRBJ2-1; the D is unclear. CDR3 length: 11 amino acids. Trimming took 5 bases from V and 8 from J, leaving 7 bases between them. Germline V gene data show CDR1 as SEHNR and CDR2 as FQNEAQ (reference sequence). In DNA, the CDR3 is TGTGCCAGCAGCCAACAAGATGAGCAGTTCTTC. This encodes CASSQQDEQFF.

In its sample, this clone was seen once. This sequence joins TRBV29-1 and TRBJ2-3; D remains unclear. V lost 7 bases and J lost 0, with 11 bases in between. The CDR3 has 13 amino acids. CDR1 and CDR2 from the germline V gene are SQVTM and ANQGSEA. The CDR3 loop is CSARSGSTDTQYF. For the CDR3, the DNA is TGCAGCGCGCGTAGTGGCAGCACAGATACGCAGTATTTT.

The chain is built from TRBV5-1 and TRBJ1-2, with D possibly TRBD1 on 5 matching bases. V shed 4 bases and J shed 7 bases, with 20 bases lying between them. Germline CDR1 reads SGHRS; CDR2 reads YFSETQ. There are 15 residues in the CDR3. The CDR3 here is CASSGQGVAAGGYTF. Written as DNA, the CDR3 is TGCGCCAGCAGCGGCCAGGGAGTCGCCGCGGGTGGCTACACCTTC.

The rearrangement joins TRBV7-6 to TRBJ2-1, with a weak D call TRBD1 (5 bases). The CDR3 spans 15 residues. Germline V gene data show CDR1 as SGHVS and CDR2 as FNYEAQ. V lost 3 bases and J 6 bases, leaving 15 bases between the germline ends. Here the CDR3 reads CASSFETGYPNEQFF. CDR3 bases: TGTGCCAGCAGCTTCGAAACAGGTTACCCCAATGAGCAGTTCTTC.

V gene TRBV20-1 combines with J gene TRBJ1-1; D gene ambiguous. The V and J ends lost 4 bases and 2 bases respectively, with 5 bases between them. The CDR3 is 11 residues long. Germline V lookup: CDR1 DFQATT, CDR2 SNEGSKA (reference sequence). CDR3 residues: CSAIGNTEAFF. CDR3 nucleotide sequence: TGCAGTGCTATCGGCAACACTGAAGCTTTCTTT.

V usage is TRBV7-9 and J usage is TRBJ2-1; D not resolved. The CDR3 runs 11 residues. Per germline, CDR1 SEHNR and CDR2 FQNEAQ (reference sequence). V lost 2 bases and J lost 9, with 5 bases in between. CDR3 DNA: TGTGCCAGCAGCTTAATGGGTGAGCAGTTCTTC. It encodes CASSLMGEQFF.

In its sample, this clone was seen once. The CDR3 DNA is TGTGCCAGCAGGTGGAGCGGGGATACGCAGTATTTT. Its protein product is CASRWSGDTQYF. The chain uses TRBV7-9 and TRBJ2-3; TRBD2 might be the D (6 bases). V was clipped by 6 bases and J by 6 bases, with 10 bases between them. The CDR3 is 12 amino acids. The V gene's germline CDR1 is SEHNR and CDR2 FQNEAQ (reference sequence).